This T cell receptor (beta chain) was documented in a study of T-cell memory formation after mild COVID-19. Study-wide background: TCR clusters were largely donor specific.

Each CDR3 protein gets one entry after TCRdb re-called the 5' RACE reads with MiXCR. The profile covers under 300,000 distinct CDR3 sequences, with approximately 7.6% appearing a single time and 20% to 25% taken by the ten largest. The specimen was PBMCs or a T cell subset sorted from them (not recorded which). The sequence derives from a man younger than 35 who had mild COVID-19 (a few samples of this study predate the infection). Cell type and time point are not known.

The CDR3 spells CASSYSRGYGYTF. Written as DNA, the CDR3 is TGTGCCAGCAGTTACTCGAGGGGCTATGGCTACACCTTC. The chain employs TRBV6-2 or TRBV6-3 and TRBJ1-2; D is perhaps TRBD1 (5 bases). V was cut by 0 bases and J by 4 bases, with 6 bases left in between. Germline V gene data show CDR1 as MNHEY and CDR2 as SVGEGT. The CDR3 has 13 amino acids.